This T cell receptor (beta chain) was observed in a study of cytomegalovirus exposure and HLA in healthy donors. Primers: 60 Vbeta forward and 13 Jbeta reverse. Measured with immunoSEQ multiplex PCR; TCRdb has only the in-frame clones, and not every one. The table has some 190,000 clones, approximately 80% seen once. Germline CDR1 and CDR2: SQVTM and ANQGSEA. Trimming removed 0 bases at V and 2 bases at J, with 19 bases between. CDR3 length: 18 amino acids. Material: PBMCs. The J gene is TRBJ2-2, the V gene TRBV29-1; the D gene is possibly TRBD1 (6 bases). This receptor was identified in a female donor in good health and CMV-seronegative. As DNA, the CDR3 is TGCAGCGTTGAAGATCGGGTGGGACAACTCCCCAACACCGGGGAGCTGTTTTTT. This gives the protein CSVEDRVGQLPNTGELFF.